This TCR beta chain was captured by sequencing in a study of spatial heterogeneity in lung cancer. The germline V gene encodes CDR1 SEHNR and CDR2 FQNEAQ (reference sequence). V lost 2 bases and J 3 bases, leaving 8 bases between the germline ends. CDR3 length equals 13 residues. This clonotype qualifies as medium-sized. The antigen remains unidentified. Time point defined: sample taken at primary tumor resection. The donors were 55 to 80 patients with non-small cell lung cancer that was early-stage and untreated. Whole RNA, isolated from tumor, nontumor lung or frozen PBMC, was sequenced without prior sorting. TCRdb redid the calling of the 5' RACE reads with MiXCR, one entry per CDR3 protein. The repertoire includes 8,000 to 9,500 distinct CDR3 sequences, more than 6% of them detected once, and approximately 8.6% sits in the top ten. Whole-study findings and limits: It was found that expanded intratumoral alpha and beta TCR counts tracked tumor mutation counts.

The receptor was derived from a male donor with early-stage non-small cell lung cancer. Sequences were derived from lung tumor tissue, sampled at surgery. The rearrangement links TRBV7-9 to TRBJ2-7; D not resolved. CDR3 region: CASSLSGSYEQYF. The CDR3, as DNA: TGTGCCAGCAGCTTATCGGGCAGCTACGAGCAGTACTTC.